This TCR beta chain is from a study of T cells in localized non-small cell lung cancer. Points from the study as a whole: Paired adjacent lung recovered a median approximately 57 of the top 100 tumor clones. Uninvolved adjacent lung, not tumor, had the highest T cell clonality. Heterogeneity remains possible because sequencing was limited to only one tumor region. Prolonged overall survival went with higher T cell density in the blood.

Only in-frame clones appear in the TCRdb table, and some are missing; sequencing was by immunoSEQ multiplex PCR. The data contain around 19,000 clones, around four fifths of them seen just once; the ten biggest clones take up roughly a third. This clone was seen more than once but under ten times. Its specificity is unknown. The V gene's germline CDR1 is SNHLY and CDR2 FYNNEI. The V end was cut by 6 bases, the J end by 1 base, with 9 bases between. CDR3 length: 13 amino acids. Sequencing used peripheral blood, obtained before any cancer treatment. The clonotype comes from a male donor at least 60 years old with stage III lung adenocarcinoma. The chain uses TRBV2 and TRBJ1-1, with D uncertain. The CDR3 is CASRGTANTEAFF. CDR3 nucleotides: TGTGCCAGCAGGGGAACAGCGAACACTGAAGCTTTCTTT.